These 28 T cell receptor beta chains share one sample of origin, sequenced in a study of Ad26.COV2.S vaccination and SARS-CoV-2 variants. Specified treatment: 15 to 20 received Ad26.COV2.S at low or high dose, single or two shots; 5 received placebo; per-sample allocation not given. Each sample was drawn 63 days after the first injection (of vaccine or placebo). Assay: immunoSEQ multiplex PCR; the TCRdb copy retains only in-frame clones and omits some. This table has around 450,000 clones, approximately 88% appearing once. This specimen consisted of peripheral blood, obtained in a trial of Ad26.COV2.S vaccine versus placebo. The receptors shown here come from a person aged 18-65 years who received the Ad26.COV2.S COVID-19 vaccine or a placebo.

This clone has a handful of counts. CDR3 sequence: CASTQVGGLDGYTF. CDR3 coding DNA: TGTGCCAGCACCCAAGTCGGGGGGCTGGATGGCTACACCTTC. The J gene is TRBJ1-2, the V gene TRBV27; D might be TRBD1 (6 bases). Trimming shortened V by 7 bases and J by 6 bases, and 18 bases separated the two germline ends. This CDR3 is 14 amino acids long. Germline-derived CDR1 and CDR2 are MNHEY and SMNVEV (reference sequence).

V gene TRBV5-4 combines with J gene TRBJ2-7; TRBD1 matches at 8 bases. V shed 4 bases and J 1 base; nucleotides not matched to a gene: 4. The germline V gene encodes CDR1 SGHNT and CDR2 YYREEE (reference sequence). The length of the CDR3 is 14 residues. In nucleotides, the CDR3 is TGTGCCAGCAGCACCGGGACAGGTTCCTACGAGCAGTACTTC. Translation: CASSTGTGSYEQYF.

The CDR3 is CASSLSVDRGHEQYF. The CDR3, as DNA: TGTGCCAGCAGTCTAAGTGTGGACAGGGGGCACGAGCAGTACTTC. The chain links TRBV7-8 to TRBJ2-7; 11 nucleotides agree with TRBD1. The CDR3 spans 15 residues. Germline CDR1 SGHVS, CDR2 FQNEAQ. Losses at the gene ends were 6 bases for V and 5 bases for J; bases not matched to a gene: 9. Full variable domain (rest looked up from reference TRBV7-8 and TRBJ2-7): GAGVSQSPRYKVAKRGQDVALRCDPISGHVSLFWYQQALGQGPEFLTYFQNEAQLDKSGLPSDRFFAERPEGSVSTLKIQRTQQEDSAVYLCASSLSVDRGHEQYFGPGTRLTVT.

The rearrangement joins TRBV21-1 to TRBJ1-3; the tabulated D call, TRBD1, remains unverified against the DNA. TRBV21-1 is annotated as a pseudogene. This CDR3 contains 15 residues. The CDR3 here is CASRSEGALGNTIYF. As DNA, the CDR3 is TGTGCCAGCAGGTCAGAGGGGGCGTTGGGAAACACCATATATTTT.

V and J are TRBV2 and TRBJ2-1; D is perhaps TRBD2 (6 bases). From germline, CDR1 is SNHLY and CDR2 FYNNEI. The CDR3 extends over 14 amino acids. Trimming removed 4 bases at V and 8 bases at J, with 15 bases between. The CDR3 bases are TGTGCCAGCAGTGTTGCCGCGGGGAACGATGAGCAGTTCTTC. It encodes CASSVAAGNDEQFF. The variable domain in full, with the rest retrieved from reference TRBV2 and TRBJ2-1, is EPEVTQTPSHQVTQMGQEVILRCVPISNHLYFYWYRQILGQKVEFLVSFYNNEISEKSEIFDDQFSVERPDGSNFTLKIRSTKLEDSAMYFCASSVAAGNDEQFFGPGTRLTVL.

The chain has TRBV6-2 or TRBV6-3 and TRBJ1-6, with TRBD1 as a possible D gene (6 bases). The ends were cut back, 5 bases at V and 10 bases at J, with 12 bases in the middle. CDR3 length equals 13 residues. The germline CDR1 and CDR2 sequences are MNHEY and SVGEGT. Here the CDR3 reads CASSIYRDSPLHF. CDR3 bases: TGTGCCAGCAGTATCTACAGGGACTCACCCCTCCACTTT.

This chain joins TRBV4-2 and TRBJ2-1, with TRBD2 as a possible D gene (6 bases). The germline gives CDR1 LGHNA, CDR2 YNFKEQ. CDR3 length: 14 amino acids. Trimming pared 3 bases from V and 6 bases from J, leaving 12 bases between. CDR3 sequence (DNA): TGTGCCAGCAGCCAGAGTGGGGGGATCAATGAGCAGTTCTTC. It encodes CASSQSGGINEQFF.

This chain joins TRBV10-3 and TRBJ2-3; TRBD1 or TRBD2 may be the D gene (5 bases each). Trimming removed 0 bases from V and 0 bases from J, with 10 bases in between. CDR1 is ENHRY, CDR2 SYGVKD, per germline. The CDR3 length is 16 residues. The CDR3 DNA is TGTGCCATCAGTGAGTCGTGGGGGACCAGCACAGATACGCAGTATTTT. It encodes CAISESWGTSTDTQYF.

This clone was seen once. The chain joins TRBV7-2 to TRBJ1-3, with unresolved D. The V gene's germline CDR1 is SGHTA and CDR2 FQGNSA. The CDR3 runs to 13 residues. Deletions cut 3 bases from V and 2 bases from J, with 5 bases between. CDR3 coding DNA: TGTGCCAGCAGCTTTGGAGCTGGAAACACCATATATTTT. Encoded protein: CASSFGAGNTIYF. Filled out from reference TRBV7-2 and TRBJ1-3, the complete variable domain reads GAGVSQSPSNKVTEKGKDVELRCDPISGHTALYWYRQSLGQGLEFLIYFQGNSAPDKSGLPSDRFSAERTGGSVSTLTIQRTQQEDSAVYLCASSFGAGNTIYFGEGSWLTVV.

The CDR3 region is CASSFFMGTDTQYF. Here the CDR3 DNA reads TGTGCCAGCAGCTTTTTTATGGGCACAGATACGCAGTATTTT. The V and J genes are TRBV5-5 and TRBJ2-3; D uncertain. Trimming cost V 2 bases and J 1 base, with 8 bases left between them. From germline, CDR1 is SGHKS and CDR2 YYEKEE (reference sequence). The CDR3 extends over 14 amino acids.

V usage is TRBV10-3 and J usage is TRBJ1-6; the D gene is possibly TRBD1 (5 bases). In germline, CDR1 is ENHRY, CDR2 SYGVKD. The germline V and J ends were trimmed by 4 bases and 6 bases, with 10 bases remaining between them. The CDR3 is 14 amino acids. The CDR3 here is CAISGGSINSPLHF. CDR3 sequence (DNA): TGTGCCATCAGTGGGGGCAGCATTAATTCACCCCTCCACTTT.

V usage is TRBV30 and J usage is TRBJ2-5; 10 bases map to TRBD2. Looked up from germline, CDR1 is GTSNPN and CDR2 is SVGIG (reference sequence). This CDR3 is 15 amino acids long. The junction had 4 bases not matched to a gene; V was cut back by 0 bases and J by 3 bases. The CDR3: CAWSVLLAGEETQYF. The CDR3 DNA reads TGTGCCTGGAGTGTACTGCTAGCGGGGGAAGAGACCCAGTACTTC.

As DNA, the CDR3 is TGTGCCACCAGCAGAGATGTGGCAGGGGGCTATGGCTACACCTTC. Protein sequence: CATSRDVAGGYGYTF. The chain carries TRBV15 and TRBJ1-2; 7 positions agree with TRBD1. The CDR3 has 15 residues. Per the germline V gene, CDR1 is LNHNV and CDR2 is YYDKDF (reference sequence). V gave up 0 bases and J gave up 4 bases; unmatched junction bases: 5.

The chain uses TRBV2 and TRBJ2-5, with TRBD2 identical over 10 bases. CDR3 size: 16 residues. CDR1 is SNHLY and CDR2 is FYNNEI in the germline V gene. Germline trimming cut 6 bases from V and 3 bases from J; bases unmatched to any gene: 10. The CDR3 spells CASSPPRTSGKETQYF. In nucleotides, the CDR3 is TGTGCCAGCAGCCCGCCGAGGACTAGCGGCAAAGAGACCCAGTACTTC.

The genes are TRBV28 and TRBJ1-2, with TRBD1 matching over 7 bases. Germline V gene data show CDR1 as MDHEN and CDR2 as SYDVKM. Trimming at V came to 5 bases and at J to 7 bases, leaving 10 bases not matched to a gene. The CDR3 loop spans 14 amino acids. The CDR3 here is CASSPRDSYAGYTF. CDR3 in DNA: TGTGCCAGCAGTCCACGGGACAGCTACGCTGGCTACACCTTC.

This clone was seen a single time. V gene TRBV2 combines with J gene TRBJ2-3; TRBD2 agrees at 10 bases. Germline values: CDR1 SNHLY, CDR2 FYNNEI. V shed 3 bases, J shed 2 bases, and the junction held 5 bases outside the gene matches. The CDR3 has 16 residues. The CDR3 DNA reads as TGTGCCAGCAGTGATACTAGCGGGGCTCTCACAGATACGCAGTATTTT. Its protein product is CASSDTSGALTDTQYF.

This CDR3 is CASSAWDGGRNQPQHF. The CDR3 nucleotides are TGTGCCAGCAGTGCATGGGACGGGGGACGCAATCAGCCCCAGCATTTT. J is TRBJ1-5 and V is TRBV6-1, with a tentative D call TRBD1 (5 bases). V shed 4 bases and J shed 2 bases, with 15 bases lying between them. This CDR3 contains 16 residues. Germline V gene data show CDR1 as MNHNS and CDR2 as SASEGT.

This clone was recorded once. In nucleotides, the CDR3 is TGCAGCGTTGGGGACCGGACGGAGACCCAGTACTTC. Translated: CSVGDRTETQYF. J is TRBJ2-5 and V is TRBV29-1; D possibly uses TRBD1 or TRBD2 (5 bases each). The V end lost 4 bases, the J end lost 5 bases, and 11 bases lay between the germline ends. The CDR3 has 12 residues. The V gene's germline CDR1 is SQVTM and CDR2 ANQGSEA.

This clone was seen once. The chain recombines TRBV3-1 (or the pseudogene TRBV3-2) with TRBJ2-5, with TRBD2 identical over 15 bases. Germline CDR1 LGHDT, CDR2 YNNKEL (reference sequence). With V trimmed by 5 bases and J by 5 bases, 15 bases remained unmatched. The CDR3 runs 19 residues. CDR3 in DNA: TGTGCCAGCAGCTCCCGGACTAGCGGGGGGGCCTACCCCCGGGAGACCCAGTACTTC. Translated: CASSSRTSGGAYPRETQYF.

V is TRBV7-9 and J is TRBJ2-5; either TRBD1 or TRBD2 may fit D (6 bases each). The CDR3 is 15 residues long. Germline CDR1 is SEHNR and CDR2 is FQNEAQ (reference sequence). V lost 5 bases and J 2 bases, leaving 15 bases between the germline ends. CDR3 region: CASSQGLGAQETQYF. DNA for the CDR3: TGTGCCAGCAGCCAGGGACTGGGGGCTCAAGAGACCCAGTACTTC.

This chain links TRBV11-2 with TRBJ1-1; no firm D call. Germline V CDR1 and CDR2: SGHAT, FQNNGV. This CDR3 has 13 amino acids. V lost 7 bases, J lost 4 bases, and 13 bases lay in between. In DNA, the CDR3 is TGTGCCAGCACCTGGGGTCGTGGCACTGAAGCTTTCTTT. Translated, it gives CASTWGRGTEAFF.

The chain combines TRBV5-1 with TRBJ2-6; D not certain. This CDR3 is 15 amino acids long. Between the trimmed V and J ends, which lost 0 bases and 2 bases, there was a span of 6 bases. Germline V CDR1 and CDR2: SGHRS, YFSETQ. The CDR3 DNA sequence: TGCGCCAGCAGCTTGGAGGTAGCTGGGGCCAACGTCCTGACTTTC. This translates into CASSLEVAGANVLTF.

The rearrangement joins TRBV4-2 to TRBJ2-6, with 8 bases lining up with TRBD2. Germline CDR1 reads LGHNA; CDR2 reads YNFKEQ. The CDR3 spans 16 residues. Trimming removed 5 bases from V and 2 bases from J; junction bases left unmatched: 5. The CDR3 sequence: CASSFELAAGANVLTF. As DNA, the CDR3 is TGTGCCAGCAGCTTCGAACTAGCGGCTGGGGCCAACGTCCTGACTTTC.

The rearrangement links TRBV7-8 to TRBJ1-2, with 11 positions matching TRBD1. The CDR3 is 15 amino acids. V dropped 0 bases and J dropped 4; count of bases not matched to a gene: 1. Germline CDR1 is SGHVS and CDR2 is FQNEAQ. This CDR3 is CASSLAGTGGYGYTF. The DNA of the CDR3 is TGTGCCAGCAGCTTAGCCGGGACAGGGGGCTATGGCTACACCTTC.

J is TRBJ2-2 and V is TRBV28; D unclear. This CDR3 spans 15 amino acids. V lost 9 bases, J lost 7 bases, and 21 bases lay in between. Germline V lookup: CDR1 MDHEN, CDR2 SYDVKM. CDR3 protein: CASIRRARSSGELFF. The CDR3 nucleotides read TGTGCCAGTATAAGAAGGGCCCGCAGCAGCGGGGAGCTGTTTTTT.

The chain employs TRBV12-3 or TRBV12-4 and TRBJ2-5; D call uncertain. V lost 8 bases, J lost 4 bases, and 14 bases lay in between. This CDR3 contains 13 residues. The CDR3 loop is CASAVGRRETQYF. The CDR3 nucleotides are TGTGCCAGCGCTGTGGGCAGGAGAGAGACCCAGTACTTC.

J is TRBJ1-4 and V is TRBV3-1 (or the pseudogene TRBV3-2); maybe TRBD1 (6 bases). This CDR3 region has 13 residues. Deletions cut 6 bases from V and 4 bases from J, with 9 bases between. Germline V gene lookup returns CDR1 LGHDT and CDR2 YNNKEL (reference sequence). CDR3 sequence reads: CASSSGVNEKLFF. The CDR3 DNA is TGTGCCAGCAGTTCAGGGGTTAATGAAAAACTGTTTTTT.

The chain links TRBV5-1 to TRBJ2-3; the match to TRBD2 covers 9 bases. The CDR3 loop spans 16 amino acids. Germline-derived CDR1 and CDR2 are SGHRS and YFSETQ. Losses at the gene ends were 6 bases for V and 1 base for J; bases not matched to a gene: 9. The CDR3 DNA sequence: TGCGCCAGCACCGAACTTTTAGCGGGGGGCACAGATACGCAGTATTTT. It encodes CASTELLAGGTDTQYF.